This is a list of T cell receptor beta chains from one sample in a study of T-cell reconstitution after alpha-beta-depleted transplantation in children. From the PCR reads, TCRdb called clonotypes with MiXCR, one entry per CDR3 protein. The sample gives over 550,000 distinct CDR3 sequences, 8% to 11% of which show up once; about 4.3% is in the top ten. This material consisted of PBMCs from the stem cell graft donor, taken from the stem cell graft. These receptor sequences come from a human donor who donated a stem cell graft to a child with acute myeloid leukemia. CDR3s include the opening cysteine and the closing phenylalanine or tryptophan. Each record gives: J gene, V gene, clone size, D gene, CDR3 DNA, CDR3 protein. A D gene is named only where the DNA matches it firmly. Size tells how often a clone was seen (once, few, many) or the class of an expanded clone, and some rows leave it out.

j_call: TRBJ1-1; v_call: TRBV29-1; clone_size: few; d_call: TRBD1; cdr3_nt: TGCAGCGTTGAAGCGGGAGGGGGCATCGGCACTGAAGCTTTCTTT; cdr3_aa: CSVEAGGGIGTEAFF
j_call: TRBJ1-1; v_call: TRBV12-3/TRBV12-4; clone_size: few; d_call: .; cdr3_nt: TGTGCCAGCATGCTACGGACGAACACTGAAGCTTTCTTT; cdr3_aa: CASMLRTNTEAFF
j_call: TRBJ1-2; v_call: TRBV5-1; clone_size: .; d_call: .; cdr3_nt: TGCGCCAGCAGCTTAATGGGGGATGGCTACACCTTC; cdr3_aa: CASSLMGDGYTF
j_call: TRBJ2-2; v_call: TRBV6-1; clone_size: .; d_call: TRBD2; cdr3_nt: TGTGCCAGCAGTGGACTAGCGGGAAACACCGGGGAGCTGTTTTTT; cdr3_aa: CASSGLAGNTGELFF
j_call: TRBJ2-2; v_call: TRBV6-2/TRBV6-3; clone_size: .; d_call: .; cdr3_nt: TGTGCCAGCAATAGGAACACCGGGGAGCTGTTTTTT; cdr3_aa: CASNRNTGELFF
j_call: TRBJ2-1; v_call: TRBV4-3; clone_size: many; d_call: TRBD1; cdr3_nt: TGCGCCAGCAGCCTAAAACCACACGGGACAGGGATTTCCTACAATGAGCAGTTCTTC; cdr3_aa: CASSLKPHGTGISYNEQFF
j_call: TRBJ2-5; v_call: TRBV5-1; clone_size: few; d_call: TRBD2; cdr3_nt: TGCGCCAGCAGCTCAATTCCGGGAGGAAAAGAGACCCAGTACTTC; cdr3_aa: CASSSIPGGKETQYF
j_call: TRBJ2-7; v_call: TRBV6-2/TRBV6-3; clone_size: many; d_call: TRBD2; cdr3_nt: TGTGCCAGCAGTTACCCGGGACTAGCGGGTGTCGAGCAGTACTTC; cdr3_aa: CASSYPGLAGVEQYF
j_call: TRBJ2-7; v_call: TRBV28; clone_size: .; d_call: .; cdr3_nt: TGTGCCAGCGGTGCCGGGGCCTACGAGCAGTACTTC; cdr3_aa: CASGAGAYEQYF
j_call: TRBJ2-1; v_call: TRBV7-9; clone_size: .; d_call: TRBD2; cdr3_nt: TGTGCCAGCAGTCCTGTCGTCGGGACTAGCACCTACAATGAGCAGTTCTTC; cdr3_aa: CASSPVVGTSTYNEQFF
j_call: TRBJ2-2; v_call: TRBV5-1; clone_size: many; d_call: .; cdr3_nt: TGCGCCAGCAGCCCGCCGGGACAAGGGAACACCGGGGAGCTGTTTTTT; cdr3_aa: CASSPPGQGNTGELFF
j_call: TRBJ2-3; v_call: TRBV2; clone_size: few; d_call: .; cdr3_nt: TGTGCCAGCAGTGAGGCAGACAGAAGCACAGATACGCAGTATTTT; cdr3_aa: CASSEADRSTDTQYF
j_call: TRBJ2-1; v_call: TRBV6-2/TRBV6-3; clone_size: many; d_call: .; cdr3_nt: TGTGCCAGCAGTTCTGGGACCGACAAGGGTGAGCAGTTCTTC; cdr3_aa: CASSSGTDKGEQFF
j_call: TRBJ2-1; v_call: TRBV29-1; clone_size: .; d_call: .; cdr3_nt: .; cdr3_aa: CSVGTGASFF
j_call: TRBJ2-2; v_call: TRBV10-3; clone_size: few; d_call: .; cdr3_nt: TGTGCCGTGGGGGGGGCGGGCCTGAACACCGGGGAGCTGTTTTTT; cdr3_aa: CAVGGAGLNTGELFF
j_call: TRBJ2-3; v_call: TRBV7-3; clone_size: .; d_call: .; cdr3_nt: TGTGCCAGCAGACTCCAGGGGACTAGCACAGATACGCAGTATTTT; cdr3_aa: CASRLQGTSTDTQYF
j_call: TRBJ2-7; v_call: TRBV2; clone_size: few; d_call: .; cdr3_nt: TGTGCCAGCGGACAGCCACTATCCTACGAGCAGTACTTC; cdr3_aa: CASGQPLSYEQYF
j_call: TRBJ2-2; v_call: TRBV6-1; clone_size: many; d_call: .; cdr3_nt: TGTGCCACAATATTTACAGGTAGCACCGGGGAGCTGTTTTTT; cdr3_aa: CATIFTGSTGELFF
j_call: TRBJ2-6; v_call: TRBV10-3; clone_size: .; d_call: .; cdr3_nt: TGTGCCATCAGTGTGGGGGGCTCCAACTCTGGGGCCAACGTCCTGACTTTC; cdr3_aa: CAISVGGSNSGANVLTF
j_call: TRBJ1-2; v_call: TRBV18; clone_size: .; d_call: TRBD1; cdr3_nt: TGTGCCAGCTCCTCCGACAGGGCTAACTATGGCTACACCTTC; cdr3_aa: CASSSDRANYGYTF
j_call: TRBJ2-5; v_call: TRBV29-1; clone_size: many; d_call: TRBD2; cdr3_nt: TGCAGCGTGGGGACTAGCGGGAGCGAGACCCAGTACTTC; cdr3_aa: CSVGTSGSETQYF
j_call: TRBJ2-5; v_call: TRBV10-3; clone_size: .; d_call: .; cdr3_nt: TGTGCCATCAAAGGGGAAGGATCCAATCTGTCCCAGTACTTC; cdr3_aa: CAIKGEGSNLSQYF
j_call: TRBJ2-2; v_call: TRBV29-1; clone_size: few; d_call: TRBD1; cdr3_nt: TGCAGCGGCGGACAGGTGAACACCGGGGAGCTGTTTTTT; cdr3_aa: CSGGQVNTGELFF
j_call: TRBJ2-1; v_call: TRBV29-1; clone_size: many; d_call: .; cdr3_nt: TGCAGCGTTGGAAGCGTCTCTCGCTACAATGAGCAGTTCTTC; cdr3_aa: CSVGSVSRYNEQFF
j_call: TRBJ1-1; v_call: TRBV12-3/TRBV12-4; clone_size: few; d_call: .; cdr3_nt: TGTGCCAGCAGCTCATCGTTGATCGGGAACACTGAAGCTTTCTTT; cdr3_aa: CASSSSLIGNTEAFF
j_call: TRBJ2-1; v_call: TRBV29-1; clone_size: .; d_call: TRBD1; cdr3_nt: TGCAGCGTTGAGGACCGGGACAGGCCCTACAATGAGCAGTTCTTC; cdr3_aa: CSVEDRDRPYNEQFF
j_call: TRBJ1-2; v_call: TRBV4-2; clone_size: .; d_call: .; cdr3_nt: TGTGCCATCAGCGTCGACGGCTACTATGGCTACACCTTC; cdr3_aa: CAISVDGYYGYTF
j_call: TRBJ1-3; v_call: TRBV11-2; clone_size: many; d_call: TRBD1; cdr3_nt: TGTGCCAGCAGCTTAGAACGGGCAGGGGGAACTGGAAACACCATATATTTT; cdr3_aa: CASSLERAGGTGNTIYF
j_call: TRBJ1-1; v_call: TRBV11-2; clone_size: few; d_call: .; cdr3_nt: TGTGCCAGCAGCTTAGAATCTACCTTGAGAAGGGGGAAAGCTTTCTTT; cdr3_aa: CASSLESTLRRGKAFF
j_call: TRBJ1-5; v_call: TRBV5-1; clone_size: few; d_call: .; cdr3_nt: TGCGCCAGCAGCCCGAACGGGGATCGCAATCAGCCCCAGCATTTT; cdr3_aa: CASSPNGDRNQPQHF
j_call: TRBJ2-3; v_call: TRBV30; clone_size: few; d_call: .; cdr3_nt: TGTGCCTGGAGGGACCCGGCACTAGAAGCGCAGTATTTT; cdr3_aa: CAWRDPALEAQYF
j_call: TRBJ2-3; v_call: TRBV7-6; clone_size: many; d_call: .; cdr3_nt: TGTGCCAGCAGCCTGGCCCTAACAGATACGCAGTATTTT; cdr3_aa: CASSLALTDTQYF
j_call: TRBJ1-5; v_call: TRBV10-3; clone_size: .; d_call: .; cdr3_nt: TGTGCCACTAAGCCCCGGGCCGAAGGCAATCAGCCCCAGCATTTT; cdr3_aa: CATKPRAEGNQPQHF
j_call: TRBJ2-1; v_call: TRBV5-1; clone_size: few; d_call: TRBD2; cdr3_nt: TGCGCCAGTACTACTAGCGGGTACTACAATGAGCAGTTCTTC; cdr3_aa: CASTTSGYYNEQFF
j_call: TRBJ1-5; v_call: TRBV11-2; clone_size: .; d_call: .; cdr3_nt: TGTGCCAGCAGCGCCTTCGGGACCGTGCGGGGGAAGCCCCAGCATTTT; cdr3_aa: CASSAFGTVRGKPQHF
j_call: TRBJ2-5; v_call: TRBV6-1; clone_size: .; d_call: .; cdr3_nt: TGTGCCAGCAGTGCAGGGAGAACGGGGGAGACCCAGTACTTC; cdr3_aa: CASSAGRTGETQYF
j_call: TRBJ2-3; v_call: TRBV7-9; clone_size: .; d_call: .; cdr3_nt: TGTGCCAGCACCCGGGACGTTGGGGCAGATACGCAGTATTTT; cdr3_aa: CASTRDVGADTQYF
j_call: TRBJ2-1; v_call: TRBV7-9; clone_size: many; d_call: TRBD2; cdr3_nt: TGTGCCAGCAGACGGACCCTTGGGGACTACAACAATGAGCAGTTCTTC; cdr3_aa: CASRRTLGDYNNEQFF
j_call: TRBJ1-5; v_call: TRBV28; clone_size: few; d_call: .; cdr3_nt: TGTGCCAGCTCTCCTCCAGGGACATCGAATCAGCCCCAGCATTTT; cdr3_aa: CASSPPGTSNQPQHF
j_call: TRBJ2-5; v_call: TRBV5-1; clone_size: few; d_call: TRBD2; cdr3_nt: TGCGCCAGCAGCAAGGGACTAGCGATCGGAGAGACCCAGTACTTC; cdr3_aa: CASSKGLAIGETQYF
j_call: TRBJ2-1; v_call: TRBV7-9; clone_size: few; d_call: TRBD1; cdr3_nt: TGTGCCAGCAGCTCCAGGGGGCGTATGAATGAGCAGTTCTTC; cdr3_aa: CASSSRGRMNEQFF
j_call: TRBJ2-7; v_call: TRBV6-2/TRBV6-3; clone_size: .; d_call: TRBD2; cdr3_nt: TGTGCCAGCAGTCCGCCGGGACTAGGGGAATACGAGCAGTACTTC; cdr3_aa: CASSPPGLGEYEQYF
j_call: TRBJ2-1; v_call: TRBV4-2; clone_size: many; d_call: .; cdr3_nt: TGTGCCAGCAGCCAAGTCGTCTCCTCATCAGCGGATGAGCAGTTCTTC; cdr3_aa: CASSQVVSSSADEQFF
j_call: TRBJ1-6; v_call: TRBV20-1; clone_size: .; d_call: .; cdr3_nt: TGCAGTGCTGGACGGGACACAGCTTCTAATTCACCCCTCCACTTT; cdr3_aa: CSAGRDTASNSPLHF
j_call: TRBJ1-2; v_call: TRBV27; clone_size: few; d_call: TRBD1; cdr3_nt: TGTGCCAGCAGTGAGGGACAGGGCCTCAGCTATGGCTACACCTTC; cdr3_aa: CASSEGQGLSYGYTF
j_call: TRBJ2-6; v_call: TRBV5-1; clone_size: many; d_call: .; cdr3_nt: TGCGCCAGCAGGGAGTGGTCCGAGGCCAACGTCCTGACTTTC; cdr3_aa: CASREWSEANVLTF
j_call: TRBJ1-1; v_call: TRBV29-1; clone_size: .; d_call: TRBD1; cdr3_nt: TGCAGCGTTAAGACAGGGATGAACACTGAAGCTTTCTTT; cdr3_aa: CSVKTGMNTEAFF
j_call: TRBJ1-2; v_call: TRBV7-2; clone_size: many; d_call: .; cdr3_nt: TGTGCCAGCAGCTTCCCAGGGGAGTGGGGCTACACCTTC; cdr3_aa: CASSFPGEWGYTF
j_call: TRBJ2-3; v_call: TRBV9; clone_size: many; d_call: TRBD2; cdr3_nt: TGTGCCAGCAGCATGCGACTAGCGGGAGTGGGTCGTGATGGCACAGATACGCAGTATTTT; cdr3_aa: CASSMRLAGVGRDGTDTQYF
j_call: TRBJ1-6; v_call: TRBV20-1; clone_size: once; d_call: .; cdr3_nt: TGCAGTGCCACTGACGGGAATTCACCCCTCCACTTT; cdr3_aa: CSATDGNSPLHF
j_call: TRBJ1-4; v_call: TRBV15; clone_size: many; d_call: .; cdr3_nt: TGTGCCACCAGCAGTACAGAAGGCCGGGGGAAAAAACTGTTTTTT; cdr3_aa: CATSSTEGRGKKLFF
j_call: TRBJ2-2; v_call: TRBV29-1; clone_size: few; d_call: .; cdr3_nt: TGCAGCGGGAGGGGTAGCGGGGAGCTGTTTTTT; cdr3_aa: CSGRGSGELFF
j_call: TRBJ2-7; v_call: TRBV7-2; clone_size: .; d_call: TRBD2; cdr3_nt: TGTGCCAGCAGCTTCGACACTAGCGGGAGATCCCGCGAGCAGTACTTC; cdr3_aa: CASSFDTSGRSREQYF
j_call: TRBJ2-3; v_call: TRBV6-5; clone_size: few; d_call: .; cdr3_nt: TGTGCCAGCAGTTACGACAGCGCGCCCCGAGGGGATACGCAGTATTTT; cdr3_aa: CASSYDSAPRGDTQYF
j_call: TRBJ1-5; v_call: TRBV3-1; clone_size: few; d_call: .; cdr3_nt: TGTGCCAGCAGCCAAGAAGATGGTCGCCAGCATTTT; cdr3_aa: CASSQEDGRQHF
j_call: TRBJ1-2; v_call: TRBV18; clone_size: .; d_call: .; cdr3_nt: TGTGCCAGCTCACCGAGAAAGCCTGACTCTAACTATGGCTACACCTTC; cdr3_aa: CASSPRKPDSNYGYTF
j_call: TRBJ2-3; v_call: TRBV7-2; clone_size: many; d_call: TRBD1; cdr3_nt: TGTGCCAGCAGGCGTCGACAGGGGGCGAGCACAGATACGCAGTATTTT; cdr3_aa: CASRRRQGASTDTQYF
j_call: TRBJ2-1; v_call: TRBV12-3/TRBV12-4; clone_size: many; d_call: TRBD2; cdr3_nt: TGTGCCAGCAGTTTAAGGTCCCTAGCGGGAGAGATGAATGAGCAGTTCTTC; cdr3_aa: CASSLRSLAGEMNEQFF
j_call: TRBJ2-1; v_call: TRBV20-1; clone_size: few; d_call: TRBD2; cdr3_nt: TGCAGTGCTAGAGAGCTAGCGGGGGGCTACAATGAGCAGTTCTTC; cdr3_aa: CSARELAGGYNEQFF
j_call: TRBJ1-1; v_call: TRBV27; clone_size: few; d_call: .; cdr3_nt: TGTGCCAGCAGTTCCCCCAGTTTGAGGAACACTGAAGCTTTCTTT; cdr3_aa: CASSSPSLRNTEAFF